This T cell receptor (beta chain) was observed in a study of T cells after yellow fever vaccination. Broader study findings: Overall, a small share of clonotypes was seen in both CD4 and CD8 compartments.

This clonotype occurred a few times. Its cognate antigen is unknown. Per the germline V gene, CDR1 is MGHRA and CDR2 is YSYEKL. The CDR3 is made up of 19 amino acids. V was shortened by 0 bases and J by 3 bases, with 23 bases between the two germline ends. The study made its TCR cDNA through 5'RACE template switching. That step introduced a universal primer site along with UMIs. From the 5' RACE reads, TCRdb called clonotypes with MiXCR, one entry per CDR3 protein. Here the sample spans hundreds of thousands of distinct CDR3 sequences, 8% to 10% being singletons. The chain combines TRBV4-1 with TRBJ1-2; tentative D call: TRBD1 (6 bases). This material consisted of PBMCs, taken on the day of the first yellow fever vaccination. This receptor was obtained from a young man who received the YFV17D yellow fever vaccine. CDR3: CASSQDKRVTGGNYYGYTF. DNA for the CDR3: TGCGCCAGCAGCCAAGACAAGAGGGTGACAGGCGGCAACTACTATGGCTACACCTTC.